This TCR beta chain is drawn from a study of tumor-infiltrating lymphocytes in primary liver carcinoma. For the study at large: Spanning 4.2 to 10 cm, the tumors were T1-T3 N0M0.

Germline V gene lookup returns CDR1 GTSNPN and CDR2 SVGIG (reference sequence). The length of the CDR3 is 12 residues. J was trimmed by 6 bases and V by 5 bases; bases with no gene match: 6. Researchers generated TCR beta cDNA from approximately 520 ng of total RNA, relying on a constant-region primer. Libraries covering TCR beta were generated through three nested multiplex PCR rounds (using a slightly modified ARM-PCR). Both of the initial two PCR rounds ran for approximately 11 cycles and employed TRBV1-TRBV30 forward primers alongside a C-beta reverse primer. TCRdb redid the calling of the multiplex PCR reads with MiXCR, one entry per CDR3 protein. The sample yields over 95,000 distinct CDR3 sequences, around two thirds seen once. For this clonotype: Without the conserved terminal phenylalanine or tryptophan, this CDR3 likely stems from a read error.

Without any cell sorting, roughly 20-33 mg of bulk tissue yielded co-extracted RNA and DNA. Five discrete regions of every tumor underwent sampling. Sample: liver tumor tissue from sampling region 5. The subset is: tumor region T5, tumor centre. The clonotype comes from a woman aged 55-69 years with primary liver carcinoma and hepatitis B virus infection. The V and J genes are TRBV30 and TRBJ1-2; 7 bases agree with TRBD1. The DNA for the CDR3 is TGTGCCTGGGTGGGGACAGTCCATGGCTACACCTTA. Its translation: CAWVGTVHGYTL.